This T cell receptor beta chain was retrieved from a study of T cell changes during pregnancy in multiple sclerosis. Here immunoSEQ multiplex PCR was the method, and the copy in TCRdb shows in-frame clones only, minus some. The sample yields 60,000 to 65,000 clones, roughly 90% seen once. Germline V gene sequence: CDR1 SGHTA, CDR2 FQGNSA. The CDR3 sequence is 15 residues long. Trimming took 5 bases from V and 5 from J; bases not matched to a gene: 10. The sequence came from a female donor in good health, enrolled as a control in a pregnancy study. V is TRBV7-2 and J is TRBJ1-2; TRBD1 matches 8 bases. The material sequenced was peripheral blood, taken in the second trimester of pregnancy. CDR3 coding DNA: TGTGCCAGCAGCCATAGGACAGGGAAGGAGTATGGCTACACCTTC. Its translation: CASSHRTGKEYGYTF.